These T cell receptor beta chains were read from a single sample in a study of cytomegalovirus exposure and HLA in healthy donors. The table came from immunoSEQ multiplex PCR; TCRdb's copy has only in-frame clones and leaves some out. The table records under 200,000 clones, approximately 84% of them present only once. Material for sequencing was PBMCs. These receptors were obtained from a male donor in good health and CMV-seropositive. CDR3s include the opening cysteine and the closing phenylalanine or tryptophan. The D gene is left open where the match is weak. A clone size is listed for some rows: how often the clone was seen (once, few, many), or a class if it is expanded.

>TRBD1|NA|TRBV30|TRBJ1-4
TGTGCCTGGAGTGTACTGGGTACAGGGGGAAAACTGTTTTTT
CAWSVLGTGGKLFF
>NA|NA|TRBV2|TRBJ1-2
TGTGCCAGCAGTGAAGCGGGTAGTCTAGACTATGGCTACACCTTC
CASSEAGSLDYGYTF
>TRBD1|NA|TRBV28|TRBJ1-2
TGTGCCAGCAGTTTACCCCGGGACAGTTATGGCTACACCTTC
CASSLPRDSYGYTF
>NA|NA|TRBV10-3|TRBJ1-1
TGTGCCATCAGTGAGAGGGGGGGACAATTGAACACTGAAGCTTTCTTT
CAISERGGQLNTEAFF
>TRBD2|NA|TRBV11-1|TRBJ2-1
TGTGCCAGCAGCTTAGGCGGGACTAGCGGGAGGGGTGAGCAGTTCTTC
CASSLGGTSGRGEQFF
>NA|NA|TRBV7-9|TRBJ1-2
TGTGCCAGCAGCTTAGAGAGCTGGGGCTACACCTTC
CASSLESWGYTF
>TRBD1|NA|TRBV5-4|TRBJ2-7
TGTGCCATGGGGACAGGGGGCGGCTACGAGCAGTACTTC
CAMGTGGGYEQYF
>NA|NA|TRBV7-9|TRBJ2-7
TGTGCCAGCAGCTTACCACCGGACGAGCAGTACTTC
CASSLPPDEQYF
>NA|NA|TRBV5-6|TRBJ1-4
TGTGCCAGCAGCTTATTATCAACTAATGAAAAACTGTTTTTT
CASSLLSTNEKLFF
>TRBD1|NA|TRBV27|TRBJ1-2
TGTGCCAGCAGACCCGGGACAGGGAAGGGCTACACCTTC
CASRPGTGKGYTF
>NA|NA|TRBV21-1|TRBJ2-1
TGTGCCAGCAGCAAAGGGAGGGACGGAAAGAACAATGAGCAGTTCTTC
CASSKGRDGKNNEQFF
>TRBD1|NA|TRBV7-9|TRBJ1-2
TGTGCCAGCAGCGAATACGGACAGGGCGAAGGCTACACCTTC
CASSEYGQGEGYTF
>TRBD1|NA|TRBV15|TRBJ1-6
TGTGCCACCAGCAGAGGCTCGGGACAGACTATTAATTCACCCCTCCACTTT
CATSRGSGQTINSPLHF
>TRBD2|NA|TRBV18|TRBJ2-3
TGTGCCAGCTCACCGGCGGGACTAGCGGGAGATACGCAGTATTTT
CASSPAGLAGDTQYF
>NA|NA|TRBV19|TRBJ2-7
TGTGCCAGTAGTATAGGGGACAACCCCTACGAGCAGTACTTC
CASSIGDNPYEQYF
>NA|NA|TRBV6-5|TRBJ2-2
TGTGCCATCAATAACACCGGGGAGCTGTTTTTT
CAINNTGELFF
>NA|few|TRBV7-3|TRBJ2-3
TGTGCCAGCAGCGTAGGGGTCGGCACAGATACGCAGTATTTT
CASSVGVGTDTQYF
>TRBD2|NA|TRBV7-6|TRBJ2-3
TGTGCCAGCAGCCTCCAAATACCCGGGACTAGCGGGAGGGCAGATACGCAGTATTTT
CASSLQIPGTSGRADTQYF
>NA|NA|TRBV28|TRBJ2-2
TGTGCCAGCCACACCGATGACACCGGGGAGCTGTTTTTT
CASHTDDTGELFF
>TRBD2|NA|TRBV6-5|TRBJ2-3
TGTGCCAGCGGGGACTACCCAAACACAGATACGCAGTATTTT
CASGDYPNTDTQYF
>NA|NA|TRBV19|TRBJ2-3
TGTGCCAGTAACCCGCGACTCAGCACAGATACGCAGTATTTT
CASNPRLSTDTQYF
>TRBD2|once|TRBV9|TRBJ2-1
TGTGCCAGCAGCGTAGGCCTGCGGGAGGCCTACAATGAGCAGTTCTTC
CASSVGLREAYNEQFF
>NA|once|TRBV9|TRBJ2-3
TGTGCCAGCAGCGTAGGCGGTGGCTCTCTAGGTACGCAGTATTTT
CASSVGGGSLGTQYF
>NA|few|TRBV7-2|TRBJ2-5
TGTGCCAGCAGCCCCCGATCGGGGGTGCAGACCCAGTACTTC
CASSPRSGVQTQYF
>TRBD2|NA|TRBV6-4|TRBJ2-1
TGTGCCAGCAGACTCGGGACTAGCGGATACAATGAGCAGTTCTTC
CASRLGTSGYNEQFF
>TRBD2|few|TRBV29-1|TRBJ2-7
TGCAGCGGACTAGCGGGAGTAGAGCAGTACTTC
CSGLAGVEQYF
>TRBD1|NA|TRBV7-2|TRBJ1-1
TGTGCCAGCAGACCCGACAGGGGACACCAACCGAACACTGAAGCTTTCTTT
CASRPDRGHQPNTEAFF
>NA|NA|TRBV14|TRBJ1-1
TGTGCCAGCAGCCAAGAAACAAAAGCTTTCTTT
CASSQETKAFF
>NA|NA|TRBV6-6|TRBJ2-5
TGTGCCAGCAGTTCCGGACTAAAAGAGACCCAGTACTTC
CASSSGLKETQYF
>NA|NA|TRBV11-3|TRBJ1-3
TGTGCCAGCAGCTTAGCCGTTCCCTACTCTGGAAACACCATATATTTT
CASSLAVPYSGNTIYF
>NA|NA|TRBV7-2|TRBJ2-2
TGTGCCAGCAGCTTAGGAGGGCTGACCTTCGGGGAGCTGTTTTTT
CASSLGGLTFGELFF
>NA|NA|TRBV6-4|TRBJ1-2
TGTGCCAGCAGTGATGGGGCCTATGGCTACACCTTC
CASSDGAYGYTF
>NA|NA|TRBV10-2|TRBJ2-2
TGCGCCAGCAGTGAGTGGGGCGTCGCCGCCTCGAACACCGGGGAGCTGTTTTTT
CASSEWGVAASNTGELFF
>NA|NA|TRBV7-8|TRBJ1-5
TGTGCCAGCAGCGCGAGGGGGGGGAGACAGGAACAGCCCCAGCATTTT
CASSARGGRQEQPQHF
>TRBD1|NA|TRBV6-5|TRBJ1-2
TGTGCCAGCTTGGGGACAGGGGGAGACTATGGCTACACCTTC
CASLGTGGDYGYTF
>NA|once|TRBV13|TRBJ2-2
TGTGCCAGCAGCAACAGACGGGGGGCTGCCACCGGGGAGCTGTTTTTT
CASSNRRGAATGELFF
>NA|NA|TRBV27|TRBJ2-7
TGTGCCAGCAGTTTCCTGCGACTCGGGAAACCCTACGAGCAGTACTTC
CASSFLRLGKPYEQYF
>NA|few|TRBV5-1|TRBJ1-1
TGCGCCAGCAGTTTCCAGGGGAACACTGAAGCTTTCTTT
CASSFQGNTEAFF
>TRBD2|NA|TRBV11-3|TRBJ2-5
TGTGCCAGCAGCTTGAGACTAGCGGGGACACGGGAGACCCAGTACTTC
CASSLRLAGTRETQYF
>NA|NA|TRBV10-3|TRBJ1-1
TGTGCCATCACCATGACAGTTAACACTGAAGCTTTCTTT
CAITMTVNTEAFF
>TRBD2|NA|TRBV27|TRBJ2-1
TGTGCCAGCTTCTCCCGGGCGGGAGACGGCTATGAGCAGTTCTTC
CASFSRAGDGYEQFF
>NA|few|TRBV9|TRBJ1-1
TGTGCCAGCAGCGCAGGCCCAGGCTACCACACTGAAGCTTTCTTT
CASSAGPGYHTEAFF
>TRBD2|NA|TRBV5-4|TRBJ2-7
TGTGCCAGCAGCTTGGGACTAGCAGACTACGAGCAGTACTTC
CASSLGLADYEQYF
>NA|NA|TRBV13|TRBJ2-5
TGTGCCAGCAGCTGGAGCGGGGAGACCCAGTACTTC
CASSWSGETQYF
>TRBD1|few|TRBV7-9|TRBJ1-5
TGTGCCAGCAGCCTTCAGACAGGGAGTAATCAGCCCCAGCATTTT
CASSLQTGSNQPQHF
>NA|NA|TRBV4-1|TRBJ1-1
TGCGCCAGCAGCCCCCGGGCAGGGGAGAACCCTGAAGCTTTCTTT
CASSPRAGENPEAFF
>NA|NA|TRBV6-5|TRBJ1-5
TGTGCCAGCAGTCCGACAGGAAATAGCAATCAGCCCCAGCATTTT
CASSPTGNSNQPQHF
>NA|NA|TRBV27|TRBJ1-5
TGTGCCAGCAGTTCCTCACAAACCGGGGGCAATCAGCCCCAGCATTTT
CASSSSQTGGNQPQHF
>TRBD2|once|TRBV7-2|TRBJ2-7
TGTGCCAGCAGCTGGTCTCTAGCGGGAGGCCCCGAAGGAGGCTACGAGCAGTACTTC
CASSWSLAGGPEGGYEQYF
>NA|once|TRBV7-6|TRBJ2-3
TGTGCCAGCAGCAAACAGGCCTTCGCAGATACGCAGTATTTT
CASSKQAFADTQYF
>NA|NA|TRBV9|TRBJ1-1
TGTGCCAGCAGCGTAGGACAGCTCATGAACACTGAAGCTTTCTTT
CASSVGQLMNTEAFF
>TRBD1|NA|TRBV7-6|TRBJ1-4
TGTGCCAGCAGCTTGAGAGGGGGCGAAAGTGAAAAACTGTTTTTT
CASSLRGGESEKLFF
>TRBD1|NA|TRBV25-1|TRBJ1-1
TGTGCCAGCAGTGGGACTACAGGGGGCGCGGATTTTGGCACTGAAGCTTTCTTT
CASSGTTGGADFGTEAFF